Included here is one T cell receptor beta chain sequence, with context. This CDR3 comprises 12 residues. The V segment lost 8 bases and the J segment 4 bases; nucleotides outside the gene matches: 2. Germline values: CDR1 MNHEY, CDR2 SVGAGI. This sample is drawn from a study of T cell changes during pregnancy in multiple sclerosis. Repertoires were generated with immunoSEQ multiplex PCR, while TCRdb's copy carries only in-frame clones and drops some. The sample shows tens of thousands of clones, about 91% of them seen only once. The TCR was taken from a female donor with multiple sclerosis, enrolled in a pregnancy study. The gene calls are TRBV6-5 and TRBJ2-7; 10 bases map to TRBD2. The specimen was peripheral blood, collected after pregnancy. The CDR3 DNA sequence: TGTGCCAGCGGGACTAGCGATTACGAGCAGTACTTC. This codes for CASGTSDYEQYF.